These T cell receptor beta chains were read from a single sample in a study of blood T cell repertoires in COVID-19. Data came from immunoSEQ multiplex PCR; TCRdb stores just in-frame clones and leaves some out. The table shows about 140,000 clones, with over 60% occurring only once. Sample: peripheral blood. The receptors here all came from a woman in her forties or fifties with active or convalescent COVID-19. The CDR3 runs from the conserved cysteine through the conserved F or W. Each record gives: CDR3 protein, CDR3 DNA, clone size, J gene, V gene, D gene. The D gene is left open where the match is weak. A row's size may be missing; if present it is once, few, many or a size class.

CASSPQAFSGAGNTIYF,TGTGCCAGTAGTCCCCAAGCCTTCTCAGGGGCTGGAAACACCATATATTTT,once,TRBJ1-3,TRBV19,-
CASSFVTGDYGYTF,TGTGCCAGCAGCTTTGTGACAGGGGACTATGGCTACACCTTC,-,TRBJ1-2,TRBV13,TRBD1
CASSPWVAGAGEGTQYF,TGCGCCAGCAGCCCATGGGTAGCGGGGGCTGGCGAAGGTACGCAGTATTTT,-,TRBJ2-3,TRBV5-1,TRBD2
CASSYAKLAGGRNEQFF,TGTGCCAGCAGTTACGCAAAGCTAGCGGGGGGTAGGAATGAGCAGTTCTTC,-,TRBJ2-1,TRBV6-2/TRBV6-3,TRBD2
CASSLTAGGPTGELFF,TGTGCCAGCAGCTTAACAGCGGGGGGCCCGACCGGGGAGCTGTTTTTT,-,TRBJ2-2,TRBV7-3,TRBD2
CASSLSRVGNTIYF,TGTGCCAGCAGTTTATCGAGAGTAGGAAACACCATATATTTT,-,TRBJ1-3,TRBV27,-
CASSLEWGGEQYF,TGTGCCAGCAGCTTGGAGTGGGGGGGCGAGCAGTACTTC,-,TRBJ2-7,TRBV5-5,TRBD2
CASSRRGQGRIANGYTF,TGTGCCAGCAGCCGACGCGGACAGGGCAGGATAGCAAATGGCTACACCTTC,-,TRBJ1-2,TRBV5-6,TRBD1
CASSRGQGKRNTEAFF,TGCGCCAGCAGCCGGGGACAGGGCAAAAGGAACACTGAAGCTTTCTTT,-,TRBJ1-1,TRBV4-3,TRBD1
CASRSPGGNWASGGMDTQYF,TGTGCCAGTAGATCCCCCGGAGGGAATTGGGCTAGCGGGGGCATGGACACGCAGTATTTT,-,TRBJ2-3,TRBV19,TRBD2
CASRADRQRNQPQHF,TGTGCCAGCCGGGCTGACAGACAGCGCAATCAGCCCCAGCATTTT,-,TRBJ1-5,TRBV2,-
CASSPTATSYEQYF,TGTGCCAGCTCCCCGACAGCGACATCCTACGAGCAGTACTTC,-,TRBJ2-7,TRBV18,-
CASSAGGTDTQYF,TGTGCCAGCAGTGCGGGTGGCACAGATACGCAGTATTTT,-,TRBJ2-3,TRBV6-4,-
CASRTTTNYGYTF,TGTGCCAGCAGGACTACAACGAACTATGGCTACACCTTC,-,TRBJ1-2,TRBV28,-
CASSVGGSTDTQYF,TGTGCCAGCAGTGTTGGCGGGAGCACAGATACGCAGTATTTT,-,TRBJ2-3,TRBV25-1,-
CASSQVSSGFYEQYF,TGTGCCAGCAGCCAAGTATCTAGCGGGTTCTACGAGCAGTACTTC,-,TRBJ2-7,TRBV14,TRBD2
CASSVQGVLGTEAFF,TGTGCCAGCAGCGTGCAGGGGGTCCTGGGGACTGAAGCTTTCTTT,-,TRBJ1-1,TRBV11-2,TRBD1
CASSLPGQGGYTIYF,TGTGCCAGCAGTCTACCGGGACAGGGGGGGTACACCATATATTTT,-,TRBJ1-3,TRBV28,TRBD1
CASSTGVGLTNEKLFF,TGTGCCAGCAGCACGGGGGTCGGTCTAACTAATGAAAAACTGTTTTTT,-,TRBJ1-4,TRBV5-5,-
CASSPQGMQYF,TGTGCCAGCAGTCCCCAGGGGATGCAGTATTTT,-,TRBJ2-3,TRBV12-3/TRBV12-4,-
CASSQANSNYGYTF,TGTGCCAGCAGCCAAGCGAACTCTAACTATGGCTACACCTTC,-,TRBJ1-2,TRBV3-1/TRBV3-2,-